The rows below give T cell receptor beta chains drawn from one sample of a study of blood T cells in healthy people across ages. MiXCR was run by TCRdb on the 5' RACE reads, yielding one entry per CDR3 protein. The data contain about 540,000 distinct CDR3 sequences, 24% of them singletons. This sample was shared with a second study, whose subject was T cells of mothers and their children.

The source material was blood. These receptors were taken from a boy aged 10-17 years in good health. Each CDR3 is given with its conserved first and last residue. A D gene is named only where the DNA matches it firmly. Where a row states a size, it is once, few, many or the class of an expanded clone; other rows omit it.

.	TRBV7-6	TRBJ2-1	TRBD1	TGTGCCAGCAGCAGGGGAGACAGGGGGCGAGTCAATGAGCAGTTCTTC	CASSRGDRGRVNEQFF
.	TRBV20-1	TRBJ1-1	TRBD1	TGCAGTGCTAGTTACAGGGGGGACACTGAAGCTTTCTTT	CSASYRGDTEAFF
many	TRBV27	TRBJ2-7	TRBD2	TGTGCCAGCACTCCTGATGGACTAGCGGCCTACGAGCAGTACTTC	CASTPDGLAAYEQYF
.	TRBV5-1	TRBJ2-7	TRBD1	TGCGCCAGCAGCCAGGATCGCCGGACAGGGTCGGGTGAGCAGTACTTC	CASSQDRRTGSGEQYF
.	TRBV7-3	TRBJ2-3	TRBD2	TGTGCCAGCAGCTTAAATGCGGGGGGGCAAGATACGCAGTATTTT	CASSLNAGGQDTQYF
.	TRBV20-1	TRBJ2-1	.	TGCAGTGCTAGAGATAGTCCCACCAGCTCCTACAATGAGCAGTTCTTC	CSARDSPTSSYNEQFF
few	TRBV19	TRBJ2-5	.	TGTGCCAGTATGTTCAGGGGACAAGAGACCCAGTACTTC	CASMFRGQETQYF
.	TRBV6-1	TRBJ1-4	.	TGTGCCAGCAGTGCCTTCCACACAGCTAGCGAAAAACTGTTTTTT	CASSAFHTASEKLFF
.	TRBV20-1	TRBJ1-4	.	TGCAGTGCTAGCGACAGACTTCTATTATCCGCAACTAATGAAAAACTGTTTTTT	CSASDRLLLSATNEKLFF
.	TRBV29-1	TRBJ2-7	TRBD1	TGCAGCGTTGAGCTGGGACAGTCGAGCTCCTACGAGCAGTACTTC	CSVELGQSSSYEQYF
.	TRBV7-2	TRBJ2-7	.	TGTGCCAGCAGCTTAGTAGGGACCGACGGTGTGCAGTGCTTC	CASSLVGTDGVQCF
.	TRBV20-1	TRBJ1-1	.	TGCAGTGCTCCTAGTAGGGGTGAAGCTTTCTTT	CSAPSRGEAFF
.	TRBV20-1	TRBJ2-1	TRBD2	TGCAGTGCCAGAGCGGGATTGGCCTACAATGAGCAGTTCTTC	CSARAGLAYNEQFF
.	TRBV7-2	TRBJ2-7	TRBD2	TGTGCCAGCAGCTTATGGGGGACTAGCGGTCCCGAGCAGTACTTC	CASSLWGTSGPEQYF
.	TRBV20-1	TRBJ2-1	.	TGCAGTGCTAGCCCGGCGGCGGTGTACAATGAGCAGTTCTTC	CSASPAAVYNEQFF
.	TRBV4-2	TRBJ2-1	.	TGTGCCAGCAGCCCGCCCGGGACGGGCAATGAGCAGTTCTTC	CASSPPGTGNEQFF
.	TRBV28	TRBJ2-1	.	TGTGCCAGCAATAAGATTGAGCGGAGGAGCTCCTACAATGAGCAGTTCTTC	CASNKIERRSSYNEQFF
few	TRBV14	TRBJ2-7	.	TGTGCCAGCAGCCAAGGCCGGAAAGGTAGCTACGAGCAGTACTTC	CASSQGRKGSYEQYF
few	TRBV28	TRBJ2-5	.	TGTGCCAGCAGCGAAACGGGACAACGAAGGGAGACCCAGTACTTC	CASSETGQRRETQYF
many	TRBV3-1	TRBJ2-5	.	TGTGCCAGCAGCCAAGGGGAACTAGCAGGGAGGGAGACCCAGTACTTC	CASSQGELAGRETQYF
.	TRBV4-3	TRBJ2-7	.	TGCGCCAGCAGCCAAGAGGGGAGGGGGACAGACTCCTACGAGCAGTACTTC	CASSQEGRGTDSYEQYF
.	TRBV4-2	TRBJ2-1	TRBD2	TGTGCCAGCAGCGGGGAGGGAGCGTCGAATGAGCAGTTCTTC	CASSGEGASNEQFF
.	TRBV7-9	TRBJ2-7	.	TGTGCCAGCAGCCCTCTGAGCAGGGGCCCCTCCTGCGAGCAGTACTTC	CASSPLSRGPSCEQYF
.	TRBV7-9	TRBJ2-7	.	TGTGCCAGCAGCGAACGACAGAGTCCCTACTTCTACGAGCAGTACTTC	CASSERQSPYFYEQYF
.	TRBV27	TRBJ2-7	TRBD1	TGTGCCAGCAGTCCATTGACAGGGGCTGGCTACGAGCAGTACTTC	CASSPLTGAGYEQYF
few	TRBV12-3/TRBV12-4	TRBJ1-2	.	TGTGCCAGCAGTAGGGCTTATGGCTATGGCTACACCTTC	CASSRAYGYGYTF
.	TRBV28	TRBJ2-5	.	TGTGCCAGCAGTTTACCTGCGACTCCGGAGACCCAGTACTTC	CASSLPATPETQYF
.	TRBV10-3	TRBJ1-5	TRBD1	TGTGCCATCAGTGGGACAGGGGGGGATCAGCCCCAGCATTTT	CAISGTGGDQPQHF
few	TRBV29-1	TRBJ2-1	TRBD2	TGCAGCGTTGCCCACGTCGCGGGACTAGCCTACAATGAGCAGTTCTTC	CSVAHVAGLAYNEQFF
.	TRBV7-2	TRBJ1-5	.	TGTGCCAGCAGCTTAGGGGGCCCCCAACCGTCGAATTTT	CASSLGGPQPSNF
few	TRBV9	TRBJ2-1	TRBD2	TGTGCCAGCAACCCTCGGGGCGGGAGCTCCTACAATGAGCAGTTCTTC	CASNPRGGSSYNEQFF
once	TRBV3-1	TRBJ2-7	.	TGTGCCAGCAGCCAAGGTATCAACGAGCAGTACTTC	CASSQGINEQYF
few	TRBV9	TRBJ1-3	.	TGTGCCAGCAGCGTAGGAGAGAGAGGGAACACCATATATTTT	CASSVGERGNTIYF
.	TRBV10-3	TRBJ2-7	TRBD2	TGTGCCATCGGGGGCGGGACTAGGGCCTACGAGCAGTACTTC	CAIGGGTRAYEQYF
.	TRBV6-6	TRBJ2-7	.	TGTGCCAGCAGTTATATAATGGGCGAGCAGTACTTC	CASSYIMGEQYF
.	TRBV4-3	TRBJ2-3	TRBD2	TGCGCCAGCAGCCAAGATAGCGGGGGAGACACAGATACGCAGTATTTT	CASSQDSGGDTDTQYF
few	TRBV13	TRBJ2-5	TRBD2	TGTGCCAGCAGCTTGGGACTAGAATTAGAGACCCAGTACTTC	CASSLGLELETQYF
.	TRBV29-1	TRBJ1-3	.	TGCAGCGTTGGTTTCCTCTCGAGCTCTGGAAACACCATATATTTT	CSVGFLSSSGNTIYF
.	TRBV29-1	TRBJ2-1	TRBD2	TGCAGCGTGGTCAGGGTAGCGGGGGGGCCGAATGAGCAGTTCTTC	CSVVRVAGGPNEQFF
.	TRBV27	TRBJ1-2	.	TGTGCCAGCAGGCATTATCGGGGGGGGGCCTATGGCTACACCTTC	CASRHYRGGAYGYTF
many	TRBV11-2	TRBJ2-1	.	TGTGCCAGCAGCTTCGGAACGGTCGAGCAGTTCTTC	CASSFGTVEQFF
few	TRBV4-3	TRBJ2-1	.	TGCGCCAGCAGCCGGGCCCTAGTTAACGGCAATGAGCAGTTCTTC	CASSRALVNGNEQFF
.	TRBV20-1	TRBJ2-2	.	TGCAGTGCTAGCGGGAGTCGATACACCGGGGAGCTGTTTTTT	CSASGSRYTGELFF
few	TRBV4-3	TRBJ2-1	.	TGCGCCAGCAGCATGCCCCCGATCAATGAGCAGTTCTTC	CASSMPPINEQFF
.	TRBV12-3/TRBV12-4	TRBJ2-7	.	TGTGCCAGCAGTTTTGAGGGTAGCTCCTACGAGCAGTACTTC	CASSFEGSSYEQYF
.	TRBV4-3	TRBJ2-7	.	TGCGCCAGCAGCCAAGTGTTGGGCGGCGAGTACGAGCAGTACTTC	CASSQVLGGEYEQYF
.	TRBV5-1	TRBJ2-1	TRBD2	TGCGCCAGCCGGGCAAGCGGGAGGTACAATGAGCAGTTCTTC	CASRASGRYNEQFF
.	TRBV19	TRBJ1-1	.	TGTGCCAGTAGTTCCCACAGGGTGACTGAAGCTTTCTTT	CASSSHRVTEAFF
.	TRBV6-1	TRBJ2-7	.	TGTGCCTGCAGTGATAGGGGGGTTCCTTCCTACGAGCAGTACTTC	CACSDRGVPSYEQYF
.	TRBV15	TRBJ1-3	.	TGTGCCACCAGCAGAGAATCGGGAAACACCATATATTTT	CATSRESGNTIYF
.	TRBV20-1	TRBJ2-1	.	TGCAGTGCTAGAGAGGAGGTAGCGTTGGATGAGCAGTTCTTC	CSAREEVALDEQFF
few	TRBV7-9	TRBJ2-1	TRBD1	TGTGCCAGCAGCTTAGGTGCAGGGGGCATCGATGAGCAGTTCTTC	CASSLGAGGIDEQFF
many	TRBV12-3/TRBV12-4	TRBJ1-2	.	TGTGCCAGCAGTAACAGGGTCTATGGTTACACCTTC	CASSNRVYGYTF
few	TRBV5-1	TRBJ2-5	.	TGCGCCAGCAGCACGGACCATCAAGAGACCCAGTACTTC	CASSTDHQETQYF
few	TRBV6-1	TRBJ1-2	.	TGTGCCAGCAGTGAACTGGGAGAAGGAGGTGGCTACACCTTC	CASSELGEGGGYTF
few	TRBV7-9	TRBJ1-2	.	TGTGCCAGCAGCGCGAGGCCAGACAACTATGGCTACACCTTC	CASSARPDNYGYTF
.	TRBV3-1	TRBJ1-2	.	TGTGCCAGCAGCCGGCAGGGATTTGGCTACACCTTC	CASSRQGFGYTF